These 20 T cell receptor beta chains were sequenced from one sample in a study of cytomegalovirus exposure and HLA in healthy donors. Primers included in the PCR were 60 Vbeta and 13 Jbeta primers. Sequenced by immunoSEQ multiplex PCR; TCRdb stores in-frame clones only, minus some. The table lists 150,000 to 200,000 clones, roughly 79% of them singletons. The material sequenced was PBMCs. The receptors stem from a young man in good health and CMV-seropositive.

This chain links TRBV5-1 with TRBJ2-7, with TRBD2 matching 7 bases. The trim removed 7 bases at V and 2 bases at J, leaving 3 bases unmatched. The V gene's germline CDR1 is SGHRS and CDR2 YFSETQ. The CDR3 has 12 amino acids. The CDR3 is CASRGEAYEQYF. The CDR3 DNA is TGCGCCAGCCGGGGGGAGGCCTACGAGCAGTACTTC.

This clone has a handful of counts. The chain couples TRBV2 to TRBJ1-4; weak D call: TRBD1 (5 bases). The CDR3 has 14 amino acids. The V end lost 4 bases, the J end lost 8 bases, and 14 bases lay between the germline ends. The V gene's germline CDR1 is SNHLY and CDR2 FYNNEI. This CDR3 reads CASSVGGSREKLFF. The CDR3 DNA is TGTGCCAGCAGTGTCGGGGGTTCTAGAGAAAAACTGTTTTTT. The full variable domain, with the rest looked up from reference TRBV2 and TRBJ1-4, is EPEVTQTPSHQVTQMGQEVILRCVPISNHLYFYWYRQILGQKVEFLVSFYNNEISEKSEIFDDQFSVERPDGSNFTLKIRSTKLEDSAMYFCASSVGGSREKLFFGSGTQLSVL.

The V gene is TRBV5-1, the J gene TRBJ1-1; 8 bases are a match to TRBD1. J lost 0 bases, V lost 3 bases, and 4 bases had no gene match. This CDR3 contains 15 residues. Germline CDR1 reads SGHRS; CDR2 reads YFSETQ. The CDR3 DNA reads as TGCGCCAGCAGCTACTACAGGGGGATGAACACTGAAGCTTTCTTT. Amino acids: CASSYYRGMNTEAFF. Drawing the rest from reference TRBV5-1 and TRBJ1-1, the complete variable domain is KAGVTQTPRYLIKTRGQQVTLSCSPISGHRSVSWYQQTPGQGLQFLFEYFSETQRNKGNFPGRFSGRQFSNSRSEMNVSTLELGDSALYLCASSYYRGMNTEAFFGQGTRLTVV.

V gene TRBV28 combines with J gene TRBJ2-1, with 9 bases aligning to TRBD2. The CDR3 runs to 14 residues. Germline values: CDR1 MDHEN, CDR2 SYDVKM. V lost 5 bases to trimming and J lost 4 bases; unmatched junction nucleotides: 3. The CDR3 reads CASSRLAEYNEQFF. The CDR3 DNA is TGTGCCAGCAGTCGACTAGCGGAGTACAATGAGCAGTTCTTC.

The rearrangement links TRBV9 to TRBJ2-3, with 7 nucleotides matching TRBD1. The length of the CDR3 is 17 residues. V trimming: 0 bases; J trimming: 0 bases; junction bases outside the gene matches: 7. CDR1 and CDR2 from the germline V gene are SGDLS and YYNGEE. The CDR3 loop reads CASSVAGTAGSTDTQYF. The CDR3 nucleotides are TGTGCCAGCAGCGTAGCCGGGACAGCTGGGAGCACAGATACGCAGTATTTT.

V is TRBV28 and J is TRBJ2-4; tentatively, D is TRBD2 (6 bases). The germline CDR1 and CDR2 sequences are MDHEN and SYDVKM. V lost 3 bases, J lost 7 bases, and 19 bases lay in between. The CDR3 runs 16 residues. This CDR3 reads CASSFKTRGKANIQYF. DNA for the CDR3: TGTGCCAGCAGTTTCAAGACTAGAGGTAAAGCCAACATTCAGTACTTC.

In DNA, the CDR3 is TGTGCCAGCAGCCAAGGGGGGGACAGGGGGGAAAAACTGTTTTTT. It specifies CASSQGGDRGEKLFF. This chain uses TRBV4-2 with TRBJ1-4; 11 nucleotides align to TRBD1. The CDR3 is 15 residues long. With 1 base clipped from V and 8 bases from J, the junction kept 3 bases outside the gene matches. Germline CDR1 is LGHNA and CDR2 is YNFKEQ.

The chain couples TRBV10-1 to TRBJ2-1; 11 bases map to TRBD2. The V gene end was trimmed by 6 bases and the J gene end by 7 bases; junction bases not matched to a gene: 11. CDR3 length: 16 residues. The germline V gene encodes CDR1 WNHNN and CDR2 SYGVQD (reference sequence). The CDR3 is CASSTSGRFVKNEQFF. The CDR3 DNA is TGCGCCAGCAGCACTAGCGGGAGATTTGTAAAGAATGAGCAGTTCTTC.

In its sample, this clone was seen a few times. The V and J genes are TRBV5-1 and TRBJ2-4; 9 bases map to TRBD1. The germline CDR1 and CDR2 sequences are SGHRS and YFSETQ. V trimming: 4 bases; J trimming: 6 bases; junction bases outside the gene matches: 11. This CDR3 comprises 16 residues. The CDR3 reads CASSVGTGTRGNIQYF. The CDR3 DNA follows: TGCGCCAGCAGCGTCGGGACAGGGACCCGGGGAAACATTCAGTACTTC.

The chain combines TRBV30 with TRBJ2-1; 11 bases map to TRBD2. Germline V gives CDR1 GTSNPN, CDR2 SVGIG (reference sequence). CDR3 length: 18 residues. V dropped 2 bases and J dropped 5; count of bases not matched to a gene: 14. The CDR3 nucleotides are TGTGCCTGGAGTTTCGGTTTTGGGGCTAGCGGGAGGAACAATGAGCAGTTCTTC. Protein product: CAWSFGFGASGRNNEQFF.

The chain has TRBV10-1 and TRBJ2-2, with a tentative D call TRBD2 (5 bases). Trimming cost V 7 bases and J 1 base, with 10 bases left between them. Germline loops: CDR1 WNHNN, CDR2 SYGVQD (reference sequence). The CDR3 runs 14 residues. The CDR3 region is CASKDSLNTGELFF. The CDR3 DNA reads as TGCGCCAGCAAGGACTCTTTGAACACCGGGGAGCTGTTTTTT.

The CDR3 protein is CASSEEGNEQFF. The CDR3 region has the DNA TGTGCCAGCAGCGAGGAGGGCAATGAGCAGTTCTTC. The chain links TRBV9 to TRBJ2-1, with a tentative D call TRBD2 (6 bases). V lost 3 bases, J lost 6 bases, and 7 bases lay in between. This CDR3 comprises 12 residues. Germline V gene lookup returns CDR1 SGDLS and CDR2 YYNGEE.

The chain combines TRBV5-6 with TRBJ2-7, with D unclear. The CDR3 loop spans 12 amino acids. V dropped 0 bases and J dropped 4 bases, with 5 bases sitting between them. Looked up from germline, CDR1 is SGHDT and CDR2 is YYEEEE. The chain's CDR3 is CASSLGQYEQYF. The CDR3 DNA reads as TGTGCCAGCAGCTTGGGGCAGTACGAGCAGTACTTC.

This clone has a single count. This likely comes from a read error, as the CDR3 has no conserved phenylalanine or tryptophan at its end. This rearrangement joins TRBV25-1 to TRBJ1-6; D may be TRBD1 (6 bases). This CDR3 has 14 residues. Trimming stripped 6 bases from V and 7 bases from J, with 13 bases between. Germline CDR1 is MGHDK and CDR2 is SYGVNS. The CDR3, as DNA: TGTGCCAGCAGATCAGGGGTCGCGAATTCACCCCTCCACCTT. It is translated as CASRSGVANSPLHL.

The chain is built from TRBV14 and TRBJ2-2; D is undetermined. V was trimmed by 4 bases and J by 5 bases, leaving 8 bases between them. Germline V CDR1 and CDR2: SGHDN, FVKESK. The CDR3 is 13 amino acids. The chain's CDR3 is CASSPHLTGELFF. DNA of the CDR3: TGTGCCAGCAGCCCCCACTTGACCGGGGAGCTGTTTTTT.

The gene calls are TRBV14 and TRBJ2-7; 7 positions match TRBD1. Looked up from germline, CDR1 is SGHDN and CDR2 is FVKESK. Unmatched junction bases numbered 13, after V lost 5 bases and J lost 0 bases. This CDR3 region has 17 residues. In nucleotides, the CDR3 is TGTGCCAGCAGCAAAAGTATGGCGGCAGGGGGCTCCTACGAGCAGTACTTC. It codes for CASSKSMAAGGSYEQYF. The full variable domain, completed using reference TRBV14 and TRBJ2-7, is EAGVTQFPSHSVIEKGQTVTLRCDPISGHDNLYWYRRVMGKEIKFLLHFVKESKQDESGMPNNRFLAERTGGTYSTLKVQPAELEDSGVYFCASSKSMAAGGSYEQYFGPGTRLTVT.

The chain has TRBV10-3 and TRBJ2-2; 14 bases are shared with TRBD2. Germline-derived CDR1 and CDR2 are ENHRY and SYGVKD. The V gene end was trimmed by 0 bases and the J gene end by 6 bases; junction bases not matched to a gene: 9. CDR3 size: 19 residues. The CDR3 coding sequence is TGTGCCATCAGTGAGTCGACTAGCGGGAGGGCCCTCGGGGCCGGGGAGCTGTTTTTT. Encoded protein: CAISESTSGRALGAGELFF.

V is TRBV15 and J is TRBJ2-1, with 8 bases aligning to TRBD2. J gave up 3 bases and V 3 bases, and 7 bases lay outside the gene matches. Germline CDR1 and CDR2: LNHNV and YYDKDF (reference sequence). The CDR3 runs to 16 residues. The CDR3 spells CATSSDLAGGYNEQFF. The CDR3 DNA reads as TGTGCCACCAGCAGTGATCTGGCGGGAGGCTACAATGAGCAGTTCTTC. Using reference TRBV15 and TRBJ2-1 for the parts outside the CDR3, the full variable domain is DAMVIQNPRYQVTQFGKPVTLSCSQTLNHNVMYWYQQKSSQAPKLLFHYYDKDFNNEADTPDNFQSRRPNTSFCFLDIRSPGLGDTAMYLCATSSDLAGGYNEQFFGPGTRLTVL.

The chain couples TRBV11-2 to TRBJ2-3; no clear D. V dropped 5 bases and J dropped 0 bases, with 6 bases sitting between them. CDR1 SGHAT and CDR2 FQNNGV come from the germline V gene. The CDR3 extends over 13 amino acids. The CDR3 loop is CASSIPSTDTQYF. The CDR3 region has the DNA TGTGCCAGCAGCATCCCTAGCACAGATACGCAGTATTTT. The full variable domain, its missing parts supplied by reference TRBV11-2 and TRBJ2-3, is EAGVAQSPRYKIIEKRQSVAFWCNPISGHATLYWYQQILGQGPKLLIQFQNNGVVDDSQLPKDRFSAERLKGVDSTLKIQPAKLEDSAVYLCASSIPSTDTQYFGPGTRLTVL.

This clone was recorded only once. Here the CDR3 reads CASTSVWAKGEKLFF. The CDR3 DNA reads as TGTGCCAGCACTTCCGTCTGGGCTAAAGGTGAAAAACTGTTTTTT. The chain has TRBV28 and TRBJ1-4; no firm D call. There are 15 residues in the CDR3. Trimming took off 7 bases at V and 7 bases at J, with 19 bases between the two ends. Germline values: CDR1 MDHEN, CDR2 SYDVKM.